The 21 T cell receptor beta chains listed next were all sequenced from one sample in a study of blood T cell repertoires in COVID-19. The protocol was immunoSEQ multiplex PCR, while the TCRdb copy is restricted to in-frame clones and leaves out a portion. The data hold around 230,000 clones, with 70% to 90% observed a single time. The source material was peripheral blood. The receptors here all came from a man in his thirties or forties who had recovered from COVID-19.

The gene calls are TRBV20-1 and TRBJ1-1, with D unclear. CDR1 is DFQATT and CDR2 is SNEGSKA in the germline V gene (reference sequence). Trimming shortened V by 8 bases and J by 10 bases, and 14 bases separated the two germline ends. The CDR3 runs 10 residues. For the CDR3, the DNA is TGCAGTTTGCCCCGGGAGGGAGCTTTCTTT. The encoded protein is CSLPREGAFF.

The J gene is TRBJ1-6, the V gene TRBV29-1; weak D call: TRBD1 (5 bases). Germline values: CDR1 SQVTM, CDR2 ANQGSEA. This CDR3 is built from 13 residues. Trimming left V 7 bases short and J 10 bases short, with 17 bases between. In DNA, the CDR3 is TGCAGCGCCGGGGGGGGAGGTGGATCACCCCTCCACTTT. Its translation: CSAGGGGGSPLHF.

This chain connects TRBV10-3 to TRBJ1-6; no clear D. The CDR3 runs to 14 residues. Trimming shortened V by 3 bases and J by 10 bases, and 13 bases separated the two germline ends. Germline V gene data show CDR1 as ENHRY and CDR2 as SYGVKD. CDR3 coding DNA: TGTGCCATCAGTGATCGGGAACTGGGATCACCCCTCCACTTT. Its translation is CAISDRELGSPLHF.

The rearrangement links TRBV23-1 to TRBJ2-3; TRBD2 agrees at 7 bases. TRBV23-1 is labeled an ORF, and its function is uncertain. V shed 2 bases and J 1 base; nucleotides not matched to a gene: 6. CDR3 size: 16 residues. In DNA, the CDR3 is TGCGCCAGCAGTCAAGGTGTGGGAGGGCGCACAGATACGCAGTATTTT. Residues: CASSQGVGGRTDTQYF.

The J gene is TRBJ1-2, the V gene TRBV6-5; 7 bases match TRBD1. The trim removed 2 bases at V and 4 bases at J, leaving 7 bases unmatched. This CDR3 region has 15 residues. Germline loops: CDR1 MNHEY, CDR2 SVGAGI. CDR3 loop: CASSYDRQGRYGYTF. The CDR3 DNA sequence: TGTGCCAGCAGTTACGACCGACAGGGACGCTATGGCTACACCTTC.

V gene TRBV21-1 combines with J gene TRBJ1-3; the D call in the table, TRBD1, was not verified against the DNA. TRBV21-1 is a pseudogene locus. This CDR3 is 21 amino acids long. The CDR3 spells CASSTRILLGQGISSGNTIYF. CDR3 nucleotide sequence: TGTGCCAGCAGCACTAGGATCCTTCTGGGACAGGGGATTTCCTCTGGAAACACCATATATTTT.

The rearrangement uses TRBV2 and TRBJ1-1; 7 bases line up with TRBD1. There are 17 residues in the CDR3. Unmatched junction bases numbered 18, after V lost 5 bases and J lost 6 bases. CDR1 SNHLY and CDR2 FYNNEI come from the germline V gene. DNA of the CDR3: TGTGCCAGCAGTCCCGGGACAGTCCCTAAAAGGGTCGCTGAAGCTTTCTTT. Its translation: CASSPGTVPKRVAEAFF.

The chain recombines TRBV5-1 with TRBJ1-1; TRBD1 matches at 8 bases. J was trimmed by 0 bases and V by 6 bases; bases with no gene match: 7. The length of the CDR3 is 15 residues. Germline V gene data show CDR1 as SGHRS and CDR2 as YFSETQ. CDR3 nucleotides: TGCGCCAGCAACTTCAGACAGGGGATGAACACTGAAGCTTTCTTT. Its translation is CASNFRQGMNTEAFF.

The V gene is TRBV29-1, the J gene TRBJ2-3; D is undetermined. The germline CDR1 and CDR2 sequences are SQVTM and ANQGSEA. This CDR3 has 12 amino acids. The V end lost 5 bases, the J end lost 4 bases, and 10 bases lay between the germline ends. The CDR3 here is CSVRFSADTQYF. The CDR3 DNA reads as TGCAGCGTTCGTTTTTCGGCAGATACGCAGTATTTT.

The chain carries TRBV7-6 and TRBJ1-6; no definite D call. This CDR3 is 18 amino acids long. V was pared by 3 bases and J by 0 bases, with 15 bases between. Germline V CDR1 and CDR2: SGHVS, FNYEAQ. The CDR3 protein is CASSFKSRGSSYNSPLHF. The CDR3 DNA reads TGTGCCAGCAGCTTTAAGAGCAGAGGGAGCTCCTATAATTCACCCCTCCACTTT.

The chain couples TRBV19 to TRBJ2-7; 7 bases map to TRBD1. Trimming took 6 bases from V and 3 from J; bases not matched to a gene: 8. Germline lookup yields CDR1 LNHDA and CDR2 SQIVND (reference sequence). The CDR3 is 14 residues long. Here the CDR3 reads CASSKQGISYEQYF. The CDR3 coding sequence is TGTGCCAGTAGCAAACAGGGGATAAGCTACGAGCAGTACTTC. Looking up the rest from reference TRBV19 and TRBJ2-7 gives the full variable domain: DGGITQSPKYLFRKEGQNVTLSCEQNLNHDAMYWYRQDPGQGLRLIYYSQIVNDFQKGDIAEGYSVSREKKESFPLTVTSAQKNPTAFYLCASSKQGISYEQYFGPGTRLTVT.

The chain links TRBV27 to TRBJ2-6; no clear D. Trimming stripped 5 bases from V and 0 bases from J, with 8 bases between. Germline loops: CDR1 MNHEY, CDR2 SMNVEV (reference sequence). The CDR3 loop spans 15 amino acids. The CDR3 loop is CASSKSSSGANVLTF. The CDR3 DNA reads TGTGCCAGCAGTAAATCCTCCTCTGGGGCCAACGTCCTGACTTTC.

This chain uses TRBV11-2 with TRBJ2-2; a weak D match, TRBD1 (6 bases). V lost 6 bases and J lost 9, with 20 bases in between. Germline assignment: CDR1 SGHAT and CDR2 FQNNGV. There are 15 residues in the CDR3. The CDR3 spells CASSPGQKPSRELFF. Written as DNA, the CDR3 is TGTGCCAGCAGTCCCGGACAGAAACCTTCCCGGGAGCTGTTTTTT.

The genes are TRBV11-2 and TRBJ1-1; 8 nucleotides match TRBD1. CDR1 is SGHAT and CDR2 is FQNNGV in the germline V gene. This CDR3 is built from 16 residues. Trimming removed 6 bases from V and 3 bases from J; junction bases left unmatched: 12. CDR3 sequence: CASRRGGRQGHTEAFF. The CDR3 DNA reads as TGTGCCAGCAGACGGGGAGGGAGACAGGGGCACACTGAAGCTTTCTTT. Full variable domain (remainder filled in from reference TRBV11-2 and TRBJ1-1): EAGVAQSPRYKIIEKRQSVAFWCNPISGHATLYWYQQILGQGPKLLIQFQNNGVVDDSQLPKDRFSAERLKGVDSTLKIQPAKLEDSAVYLCASRRGGRQGHTEAFFGQGTRLTVV.

The chain couples TRBV3-1 (or the pseudogene TRBV3-2) to TRBJ2-7; possible D gene TRBD2, 5 bases. The CDR3 is made up of 14 amino acids. Germline V gives CDR1 LGHDT, CDR2 YNNKEL (reference sequence). The germline V and J ends were trimmed by 4 bases and 2 bases, with 12 bases remaining between them. The CDR3 nucleotides read TGTGCCAGCAGCCCCACAGCGGCCCCCTACGAGCAGTACTTC. Translating gives CASSPTAAPYEQYF.

The chain uses TRBV27 and TRBJ1-2, with 10 bases that match TRBD1. CDR1 and CDR2 (germline): MNHEY, SMNVEV (reference sequence). This CDR3 spans 14 amino acids. V shed 5 bases, J shed 6 bases, and the junction held 6 bases outside the gene matches. The CDR3 DNA reads as TGTGCCAGCAGTCCAATAGGGACAGGGGATGGCTACACCTTC. Amino acid sequence: CASSPIGTGDGYTF.

This chain connects TRBV10-3 to TRBJ1-5, with D possibly TRBD1 on 6 matching bases. Trimming stripped 3 bases from V and 0 bases from J, with 6 bases between. The germline V gene encodes CDR1 ENHRY and CDR2 SYGVKD. This CDR3 region has 14 residues. This chain's CDR3 is CAISEGGSNQPQHF. CDR3 bases: TGTGCCATCAGTGAAGGGGGTAGCAATCAGCCCCAGCATTTT.

The chain recombines TRBV19 with TRBJ2-7, with TRBD1 identical over 9 bases. The germline V gene has CDR1 LNHDA and CDR2 SQIVND (reference sequence). The CDR3 extends over 13 amino acids. The junction had 2 bases not matched to a gene; V was cut back by 5 bases and J by 3 bases. In DNA form, the CDR3 reads TGTGCCAGTAGTGTGACAGGGGGCTACGAGCAGTACTTC. As protein: CASSVTGGYEQYF.

On this clone: Other DNA sequences of this sample code for an identical CDR3. The chain couples TRBV29-1 to TRBJ2-2; 9 bases map to TRBD2. The CDR3 loop spans 13 amino acids. V shed 7 bases, J shed 5 bases, and the junction held 5 bases outside the gene matches. The V gene's germline CDR1 is SQVTM and CDR2 ANQGSEA. CDR3 sequence (DNA): TGCAGCGCGCGGGGGGGCCAAACCGGGGAGCTGTTTTTT. Protein product: CSARGGQTGELFF.

This clone has more than one count but fewer than ten. CDR3 sequence: CASSLYRDEKLFF. The CDR3 DNA is TGTGCCAGCAGCTTATACAGGGACGAAAAACTGTTTTTT. This chain uses TRBV7-2 with TRBJ1-4, with D maybe TRBD1 (6 bases). Trimming cost V 2 bases and J 8 bases, with 9 bases left between them. Germline V gene sequence: CDR1 SGHTA, CDR2 FQGNSA. The CDR3 has 13 residues.

The V and J genes are TRBV7-9 and TRBJ1-3, with D tentatively TRBD1 (5 bases). The CDR3 spans 14 residues. Germline assignment: CDR1 SEHNR and CDR2 FQNEAQ (reference sequence). Between the trimmed V and J ends, which lost 1 base and 8 bases, there was a span of 12 bases. CDR3 residues: CASSLDRRGDTIYF. The CDR3 DNA follows: TGTGCCAGCAGCTTAGATCGGCGGGGGGACACCATATATTTT.